The next 23 T cell receptor beta chains were all read from a single sample in a study of T-cell reconstitution after alpha-beta-depleted transplantation in children. Unique molecular identifiers tagged the TCRbeta library. MiXCR, applied by TCRdb to the PCR reads, yields one record per CDR3 protein. The sample contains fewer than 550,000 distinct CDR3 sequences, about a tenth of which appear only once. The source was PBMCs from the stem cell graft donor, collected from the stem cell graft. Receptors were obtained from a human donor who donated a stem cell graft to a child with acute myeloid leukemia.

The chain joins TRBV18 to TRBJ1-2; 9 bases map to TRBD1. Germline V CDR1 and CDR2: KGHSH, LQKENI. The CDR3 is made up of 19 amino acids. Trimming cost V 2 bases and J 3 bases; bases outside gene matches: 16. CDR3 sequence (DNA): TGTGCCAGCTCACCATATCCCGCACAGGGGGCGACCATGGACTATGGCTACACCTTC. Its protein is CASSPYPAQGATMDYGYTF.

This clonotype showed up just a few times. This chain uses TRBV20-1 with TRBJ2-5; no reliable D call. Germline V CDR1 and CDR2: DFQATT, SNEGSKA (reference sequence). The V and J ends lost 6 bases and 3 bases respectively, with 14 bases between them. The CDR3 covers 13 residues. The CDR3 sequence: CSATASRKETQYF. The CDR3 DNA reads TGCAGTGCGACCGCCAGCAGAAAAGAGACCCAGTACTTC.

In this sample, this clonotype turned up a few times. The chain carries TRBV6-1 and TRBJ1-3, with D possibly being TRBD1 (5 bases). The CDR3 is 14 amino acids. Per germline, CDR1 MNHNS and CDR2 SASEGT. Trimming took 6 bases from V and 3 from J, leaving 12 bases between them. CDR3 nucleotide sequence: TGTGCCAGCAGCAGGGACGGTCTTGGAAACACCATATATTTT. This codes for CASSRDGLGNTIYF.

This clonotype has a count of ten or more. The V gene is TRBV11-2, the J gene TRBJ2-3; a weak D match, TRBD1 (6 bases). Germline V gene lookup returns CDR1 SGHAT and CDR2 FQNNGV. Trimming removed 4 bases from V and 4 bases from J, with 15 bases in between. The CDR3 contains 15 residues. The CDR3 region is CASSSFQGFSDTQYF. Written as DNA, the CDR3 is TGTGCCAGCAGCTCTTTCCAGGGGTTCTCAGATACGCAGTATTTT. Looking up the rest from reference TRBV11-2 and TRBJ2-3 gives the full variable domain: EAGVAQSPRYKIIEKRQSVAFWCNPISGHATLYWYQQILGQGPKLLIQFQNNGVVDDSQLPKDRFSAERLKGVDSTLKIQPAKLEDSAVYLCASSSFQGFSDTQYFGPGTRLTVL.

This clonotype has only a few counts. This chain links TRBV6-1 with TRBJ1-6; no firm D call. The germline V and J ends were trimmed by 1 base and 9 bases, with 10 bases remaining between them. Germline V gene sequence: CDR1 MNHNS, CDR2 SASEGT. This CDR3 spans 14 amino acids. CDR3 protein: CASSEGPTTSPLHF. As DNA, the CDR3 is TGTGCCAGCAGTGAAGGCCCGACGACTTCACCCCTCCACTTT.

This clonotype was recorded only once. This sequence joins TRBV19 and TRBJ2-3; a possible D gene is TRBD2 (7 bases). This CDR3 comprises 15 residues. CDR1 LNHDA and CDR2 SQIVND come from the germline V gene (reference sequence). The V end was cut by 6 bases, the J end by 2 bases, with 15 bases between. CDR3 in DNA: TGTGCCAGTAGGGGAGGGGGTCTCTTCACAGATACGCAGTATTTT. Residues: CASRGGGLFTDTQYF.

This clonotype has a single count. The gene calls are TRBV7-9 and TRBJ2-3; 8 bases map to TRBD1. The germline CDR1 and CDR2 sequences are SEHNR and FQNEAQ (reference sequence). CDR3 length: 15 residues. Trimming at V came to 5 bases and at J to 2 bases, leaving 6 bases not matched to a gene. The CDR3 region has the DNA TGTGCCAGCAGCCCGAGGGACAGGTTCACAGATACGCAGTATTTT. This gives the protein CASSPRDRFTDTQYF.

The chain joins TRBV7-2 to TRBJ1-4, with TRBD1 matching 7 bases. The CDR3 contains 14 residues. Trimming took 3 bases from V and 8 from J; bases not matched to a gene: 6. Per germline, CDR1 SGHTA and CDR2 FQGNSA. CDR3 amino acids: CASSFGRGKEKLFF. DNA of the CDR3: TGTGCCAGCAGCTTCGGCAGGGGGAAGGAAAAACTGTTTTTT.

The chain has TRBV7-9 and TRBJ2-1; D is unclear. From germline, CDR1 is SEHNR and CDR2 FQNEAQ (reference sequence). Trimming left V 1 base short and J 0 bases short, with 7 bases between. This CDR3 is built from 15 residues. The CDR3 DNA reads TGTGCCAGCAGCTTAGGTGAGAGCTCCTACAATGAGCAGTTCTTC. As protein: CASSLGESSYNEQFF. Based on the CDR3 plus reference TRBV7-9 and TRBJ2-1, the full variable domain is DTGVSQNPRHKITKRGQNVTFRCDPISEHNRLYWYRQTLGQGPEFLTYFQNEAQLEKSRLLSDRFSAERPKGSFSTLEIQRTEQGDSAMYLCASSLGESSYNEQFFGPGTRLTVL.

The chain is built from TRBV12-5 and TRBJ2-3, with D perhaps being TRBD1 or TRBD2 (5 bases each). Germline V gives CDR1 LGHNT, CDR2 FRNRAP. V gave up 7 bases and J gave up 0 bases, with 11 bases separating them. The CDR3 is 14 residues long. Here the CDR3 reads CASAGAGSTDTQYF. CDR3 coding DNA: TGTGCTAGTGCCGGGGCAGGGAGCACAGATACGCAGTATTTT. The full variable domain, in which reference TRBV12-5 and TRBJ2-3 provide the parts outside the CDR3, is DARVTQTPRHKVTEMGQEVTMRCQPILGHNTVFWYRQTMMQGLELLAYFRNRAPLDDSGMPKDRFSAEMPDATLATLKIQPSEPRDSAVYFCASAGAGSTDTQYFGPGTRLTVL.

This clonotype showed up just a few times. The chain has TRBV20-1 and TRBJ1-4; D perhaps matches TRBD1 (6 bases). Germline CDR1 is DFQATT and CDR2 is SNEGSKA (reference sequence). Trimming took 2 bases from V and 3 from J, leaving 10 bases between them. The CDR3 has 14 residues. Written as DNA, the CDR3 is TGCAGTGCTAGAACAGGGCCGGCTAATGAAAAACTGTTTTTT. Its translation: CSARTGPANEKLFF.

This chain uses TRBV15 with TRBJ2-7; D is possibly TRBD1 (5 bases). From germline, CDR1 is LNHNV and CDR2 YYDKDF (reference sequence). The V and J ends lost 1 base and 7 bases respectively, with 14 bases between them. The CDR3 length is 14 residues. The CDR3 DNA is TGTGCCACCAGCAGAGTCAGGGCGCTACGAGAGCAGTACTTC. It is translated as CATSRVRALREQYF.

This chain connects TRBV20-1 to TRBJ1-1; D is possibly TRBD1 (5 bases). Germline V gives CDR1 DFQATT, CDR2 SNEGSKA (reference sequence). Trimming shortened V by 5 bases and J by 0 bases, and 10 bases separated the two germline ends. The CDR3 consists of 13 residues. The chain's CDR3 is CSAHTGLNTEAFF. CDR3 nucleotide sequence: TGCAGTGCTCATACAGGCCTGAACACTGAAGCTTTCTTT.

This clonotype was seen at least ten times. The chain is built from TRBV29-1 and TRBJ2-1; 11 positions match TRBD2. The CDR3 extends over 16 amino acids. Trimming removed 1 base from V and 6 bases from J; junction bases left unmatched: 8. CDR1 and CDR2 from the germline V gene are SQVTM and ANQGSEA. The CDR3 loop is CSVEGGTSGKLNEQFF. In DNA, the CDR3 is TGCAGCGTTGAAGGGGGGACTAGCGGAAAGCTCAATGAGCAGTTCTTC.

The chain recombines TRBV6-1 with TRBJ2-1, with 11 positions matching TRBD2. The CDR3 has 18 residues. V was pared by 6 bases and J by 5 bases, with 15 bases of the junction left unmatched. Germline lookup yields CDR1 MNHNS and CDR2 SASEGT. In nucleotides, the CDR3 is TGTGCCAGCAGGAGGGACAGGGCGGGACTAGCGGTCAACAATGAGCAGTTCTTC. Translation: CASRRDRAGLAVNNEQFF.

Many counts were recorded for this clonotype. The chain employs TRBV3-1 and TRBJ1-5, with D unclear. Germline CDR1 reads LGHDT; CDR2 reads YNNKEL (reference sequence). The CDR3 spans 14 residues. The V end lost 1 base, the J end lost 3 bases, and 7 bases lay between the germline ends. The CDR3 loop reads CASSQARDNQPQHF. The CDR3 nucleotides read TGTGCCAGCAGCCAAGCTAGAGACAATCAGCCCCAGCATTTT.

This clonotype was found a few times. A read error may explain this, as a much larger clone is one base away. V and J are TRBV7-2 and TRBJ1-2; D is possibly TRBD1 (6 bases). From germline, CDR1 is SGHTA and CDR2 FQGNSA. The CDR3 spans 11 residues. Trimming stripped 6 bases from V and 5 bases from J, with 7 bases between. CDR3 in amino acids: CASRQGYGYTF. As DNA, the CDR3 is TGTGCCAGCAGGCAGGGGTATGGCTACACCTTC.

This clonotype was seen repeatedly, ten times or more. The rearrangement joins TRBV18 to TRBJ2-6, with D possibly matching TRBD1 (5 bases). Per germline, CDR1 KGHSH and CDR2 LQKENI. V was cut by 2 bases and J by 0 bases, with 5 bases left in between. This CDR3 is 15 amino acids long. The DNA for the CDR3 is TGTGCCAGCTCACCAGGGGCCTCTGGGGCCAACGTCCTGACTTTC. It specifies CASSPGASGANVLTF. The variable domain in full, completed from reference TRBV18 and TRBJ2-6, reads NAGVMQNPRHLVRRRGQEARLRCSPMKGHSHVYWYRQLPEEGLKFMVYLQKENIIDESGMPKERFSAEFPKEGPSILRIQQVVRGDSAAYFCASSPGASGANVLTFGAGSRLTVL.

This clonotype was found once. This chain joins TRBV11-2 and TRBJ1-1; D is unclear. This CDR3 contains 13 residues. V gave up 2 bases and J gave up 4 bases, with 8 bases separating them. CDR1 SGHAT and CDR2 FQNNGV come from the germline V gene. The CDR3 DNA is TGTGCCAGCAGCTTATGGGCTACCACTGAAGCTTTCTTT. Translating it yields CASSLWATTEAFF.

The sample holds a few counts of this clonotype. The CDR3 nucleotides are TGCAGTGCTCCAGGGGGCTCCAATGAAAAACTGTTTTTT. It specifies CSAPGGSNEKLFF. The chain uses TRBV20-1 and TRBJ1-4, with 8 bases fitting TRBD1. Trimming at V came to 5 bases and at J to 5 bases, leaving 4 bases not matched to a gene. CDR3 length: 13 amino acids. Per germline, CDR1 DFQATT and CDR2 SNEGSKA (reference sequence).

This clonotype came up a few times. V gene TRBV7-9 combines with J gene TRBJ1-2; tentative D call: TRBD1 (5 bases). Germline V gene sequence: CDR1 SEHNR, CDR2 FQNEAQ (reference sequence). CDR3 length: 15 amino acids. Trimming pared 4 bases from V and 5 bases from J, leaving 17 bases between. Here the CDR3 reads CASSSGDPGRYGYTF. The CDR3 DNA reads as TGTGCCAGCAGCTCGGGGGACCCAGGGAGGTATGGCTACACCTTC.

V and J are TRBV15 and TRBJ2-1; no reliable D call. Per the germline V gene, CDR1 is LNHNV and CDR2 is YYDKDF (reference sequence). The CDR3 is 16 amino acids. With 5 bases removed from V and 0 bases from J, the gap between germline ends came to 14 bases. The CDR3 DNA reads as TGTGCCACCAGCGATCAGCGCCAAAGCTCCTACAATGAGCAGTTCTTC. This translates into CATSDQRQSSYNEQFF.

This clonotype was seen a handful of times. The rearrangement links TRBV3-1 to TRBJ2-7; D possibly corresponds to TRBD2 (6 bases). This CDR3 has 15 residues. Germline CDR1 is LGHDT and CDR2 is YNNKEL (reference sequence). V lost 5 bases and J lost 0, with 14 bases in between. The CDR3 here is CASSDTGLLSYEQYV. DNA for the CDR3: TGTGCCAGCAGCGATACGGGACTTCTCTCCTACGAGCAGTACGTC.